Shown below are 20 T cell receptor beta chains from a single sample sequenced in a study of T cell clusters in autoimmune cytopenias (dated by TCRdb to about 2019). The sequencer listed for this sample is Illumina MiSeq. TRB rearrangements were amplified by multiplex PCR using a touch-down protocol with TRB-A and TRB-B primer pools mixed in one tube. TCRdb reprocessed the reads, and each CDR3 protein sequence is entered once, without DNA. The sample's own table lists 7,800 or so distinct CDR3 sequences. Approximately 5.1% of the sample is taken by the ten largest. Each sample's TRB amplification started from 250 to 300 ng of peripheral blood genomic DNA, which corresponds to roughly 38,000 genome equivalents. The specimen was peripheral blood. The receptor set was obtained from a human donor with an autoimmune cytopenia or autoimmune hepatitis (not recorded which).

The chain uses TRBV10-3 and TRBJ2-3; TCRdb designates TRBD2, a call that cannot be tested without DNA. There are 15 residues in the CDR3. In germline, CDR1 is ENHRY, CDR2 SYGVKD. The CDR3 sequence: CAISTGTSNRDTQYF.

This chain uses TRBV6-2 or TRBV6-3 with TRBJ1-5. The CDR3 extends over 19 amino acids. Germline V CDR1 and CDR2: MNHEY, SVGEGT. CDR3 in amino acids: CASSKARMTRLYGNQPQHF.

This clonotype shows up as medium-sized by frequency. The V gene is TRBV19, the J gene TRBJ1-4; TCRdb lists TRBD1, though no DNA is available to test this call. This CDR3 is 16 amino acids long. Looked up from germline, CDR1 is LNHDA and CDR2 is SQIVND (reference sequence). CDR3 region: CASSKITGHSNEKLFF.

This chain joins TRBV7-8 and TRBJ1-1; there is no DNA to check the TCRdb D call of TRBD1. The germline CDR1 and CDR2 sequences are SGHVS and FQNEAQ. This CDR3 comprises 15 residues. This CDR3 is CASSLGGASYTEAFF.

The chain uses TRBV20-1 and TRBJ2-2. Germline CDR1 reads DFQATT; CDR2 reads SNEGSKA (reference sequence). CDR3 length: 12 residues. CDR3: CSARWDTGELFF.

This clonotype is deemed medium-sized (0.01 to 0.1%) by its frequency. The genes are TRBV6-5 and TRBJ2-7; as DNA is missing, the TRBD2 call by TCRdb cannot be tested. Germline V gives CDR1 MNHEY, CDR2 SVGAGI. CDR3 size: 14 residues. This CDR3 is CASRPRFGLYEQYF.

This chain uses TRBV4-3 with TRBJ1-2. CDR1 and CDR2 from the germline V gene are LGHNA and YSLEER. The CDR3 extends over 16 amino acids. The CDR3 spells CASSQDSGLQYHGYTF.

Its frequency marks this clonotype as medium-sized. The rearrangement links TRBV24-1 to TRBJ2-2; TCRdb selects TRBD2, and the lack of DNA leaves this call unchecked. CDR1 and CDR2 (germline): KGHDR, SFDVKD. This CDR3 comprises 17 residues. The CDR3 loop reads CATSDPLAGKFTGELFF.

The chain recombines TRBV28 with TRBJ1-2; the D call of TRBD1 rests on TCRdb alone, since no DNA is present to check it. Germline V gene data show CDR1 as MDHEN and CDR2 as SYDVKM. The CDR3 sequence is 16 residues long. CDR3 sequence: CASSLSPGTGLNGYTF.

The CDR3 here is CASSLWPRGAKNIQYF. The V and J genes are TRBV27 and TRBJ2-4; TCRdb's D call, TRBD2, is unchecked because there is no DNA. This CDR3 is built from 16 residues. CDR1 MNHEY and CDR2 SMNVEV come from the germline V gene (reference sequence).

The chain links TRBV28 to TRBJ2-1. The CDR3 runs to 12 residues. Germline assignment: CDR1 MDHEN and CDR2 SYDVKM. CDR3 amino acids: CASSLDYNEQFF.

This clonotype is labeled medium-sized (0.01 to 0.1%) based on frequency. V and J are TRBV5-6 and TRBJ2-7. CDR1 is SGHDT, CDR2 YYEEEE, per germline. CDR3 length: 15 residues. CDR3 sequence: CASSGVATASYEQYF.

The chain uses TRBV11-2 and TRBJ1-1. The V gene's germline CDR1 is SGHAT and CDR2 FQNNGV. CDR3 size: 14 residues. The CDR3 spells CASSLDGLGTEAFF.

Considering frequency, this clonotype is medium-sized. This chain links TRBV20-1 with TRBJ1-1; checking the TCRdb D call of TRBD1 is not possible without DNA. The CDR3 runs 11 residues. CDR1 and CDR2 (germline): DFQATT, SNEGSKA (reference sequence). The CDR3 protein is CSAGGNTEAFF.

This clonotype is deemed medium-sized by its frequency. The V gene is TRBV7-3, the J gene TRBJ1-1. Germline-derived CDR1 and CDR2 are SGHTA and FQGTGA. The CDR3 totals 13 residues. The CDR3 region is CASSLDRLSRAFF.

The chain recombines TRBV9 with TRBJ2-5; TCRdb designates TRBD1, a call that cannot be tested without DNA. The germline CDR1 and CDR2 sequences are SGDLS and YYNGEE. The CDR3 has 15 residues. CDR3 loop: CASSPAQDRWKTQYF.

This clonotype is labeled medium-sized (0.01 to 0.1%) based on frequency. The chain joins TRBV19 to TRBJ2-2; no DNA is available, so the TRBD1 call from TCRdb remains unchecked. Germline V lookup: CDR1 LNHDA, CDR2 SQIVND (reference sequence). The CDR3 covers 14 residues. The CDR3 region is CASNRGSNTGELFF.

This chain uses TRBV28 with TRBJ1-6; TCRdb proposes TRBD1, but this gene call is untestable without DNA. In germline, CDR1 is MDHEN, CDR2 SYDVKM. The CDR3 consists of 17 residues. This CDR3 is CASGGDGTFSYNSPLHF.

Frequency places this clonotype as medium-sized (0.01 to 0.1%). V usage is TRBV11-2 and J usage is TRBJ1-3. CDR1 and CDR2 (germline): SGHAT, FQNNGV. The CDR3 runs to 13 residues. The CDR3 loop is CASSSDPGNTIYF. Drawing the rest from reference TRBV11-2 and TRBJ1-3, the complete variable domain is EAGVAQSPRYKIIEKRQSVAFWCNPISGHATLYWYQQILGQGPKLLIQFQNNGVVDDSQLPKDRFSAERLKGVDSTLKIQPAKLEDSAVYLCASSSDPGNTIYFGEGSWLTVV.

The V call is TRBV5-6, the J call TRBJ2-5; TCRdb names TRBD2, which stays unverified in the absence of DNA. This CDR3 region has 15 residues. Germline CDR1 and CDR2: SGHDT and YYEEEE. The CDR3 protein is CASRRKRGPQETQYF.